This T cell receptor beta chain was sequenced in a study of T cells in Graves' hyperthyroidism and ophthalmopathy. About this clonotype itself: Its cognate antigen is unknown. This may be a read error: a much more frequent sequence differs by one nucleotide.

RNA transcripts yielded amplified TCR beta CDR3 regions. The TCR CDR3 first-round RT-PCR relied on the HTBI primer set. From the multiplex PCR reads, TCRdb called clonotypes with MiXCR, one entry per CDR3 protein. Counted here are roughly 240,000 distinct CDR3 sequences, about 16% occurring once; the ten biggest clones make up around 26%. Germline V lookup: CDR1 SQVTM, CDR2 ANQGSEA. The CDR3 has 11 residues. The germline V and J ends were trimmed by 3 bases and 5 bases, with 8 bases remaining between them. Broader study findings: Also found in blood were most expanded thyroid clonotypes above 0.001.

The diagnostic basis comprised clinical symptoms, serum thyroxine and TRAb, thyroid ultrasound and orbital computed tomography. The receptor was derived from a woman between 18 and 29 years old with Graves' ophthalmopathy. The chain couples TRBV29-1 to TRBJ2-7; no reliable D call. Sequencing was performed on blood. CDR3 in DNA: TGCAGCGTTGACCAGCTCGACGAGCAGTACTTC. It codes for CSVDQLDEQYF.